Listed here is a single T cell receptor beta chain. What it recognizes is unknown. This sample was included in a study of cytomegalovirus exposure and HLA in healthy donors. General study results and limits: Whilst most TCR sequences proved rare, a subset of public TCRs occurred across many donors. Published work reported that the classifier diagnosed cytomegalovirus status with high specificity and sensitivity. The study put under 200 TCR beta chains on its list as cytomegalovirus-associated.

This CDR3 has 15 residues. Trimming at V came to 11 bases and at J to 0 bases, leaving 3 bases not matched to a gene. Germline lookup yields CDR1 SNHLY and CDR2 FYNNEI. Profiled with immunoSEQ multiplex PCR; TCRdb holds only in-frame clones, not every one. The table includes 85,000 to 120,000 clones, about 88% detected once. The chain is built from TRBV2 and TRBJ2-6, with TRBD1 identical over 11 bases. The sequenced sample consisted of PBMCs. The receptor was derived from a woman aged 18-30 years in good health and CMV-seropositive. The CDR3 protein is CAGGQGVSGANVLTF. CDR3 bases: TGTGCCGGGGGACAGGGGGTCTCTGGGGCCAACGTCCTGACTTTC.